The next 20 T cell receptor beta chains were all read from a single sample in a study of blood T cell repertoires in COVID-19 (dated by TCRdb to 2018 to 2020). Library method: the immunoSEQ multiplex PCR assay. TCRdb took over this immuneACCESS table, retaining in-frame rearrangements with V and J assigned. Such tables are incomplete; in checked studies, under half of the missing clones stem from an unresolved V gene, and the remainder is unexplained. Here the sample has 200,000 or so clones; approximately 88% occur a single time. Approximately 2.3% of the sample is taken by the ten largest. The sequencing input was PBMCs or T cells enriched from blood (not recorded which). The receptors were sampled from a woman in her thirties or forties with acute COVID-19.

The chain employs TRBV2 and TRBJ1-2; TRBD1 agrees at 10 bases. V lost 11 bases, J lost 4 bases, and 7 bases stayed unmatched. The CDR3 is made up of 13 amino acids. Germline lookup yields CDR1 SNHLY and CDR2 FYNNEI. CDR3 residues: CAPGQGSFYGYTF. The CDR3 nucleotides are TGTGCCCCGGGACAGGGGTCGTTCTATGGCTACACCTTC.

The CDR3 loop is CASSSGGPWKTQYF. The CDR3 DNA sequence: TGTGCCAGCAGCTCAGGGGGGCCATGGAAGACCCAGTACTTC. The chain uses TRBV7-8 and TRBJ2-5, with D possibly matching TRBD1 (7 bases). Germline CDR1 SGHVS, CDR2 FQNEAQ. The length of the CDR3 is 14 residues. V lost 4 bases, J lost 6 bases, and 15 bases lay in between.

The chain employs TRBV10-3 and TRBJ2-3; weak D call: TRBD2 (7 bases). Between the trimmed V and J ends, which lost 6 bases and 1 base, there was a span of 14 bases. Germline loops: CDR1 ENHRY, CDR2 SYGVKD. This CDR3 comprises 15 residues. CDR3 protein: CAIRGGARGTDTQYF. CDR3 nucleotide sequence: TGTGCCATCAGGGGGGGGGCCCGGGGCACAGATACGCAGTATTTT.

The CDR3 nucleotides read TGCGCCAGCAGCCAAGATGCCCTAAATCAGCCCCAGCATTTT. As protein: CASSQDALNQPQHF. This chain uses TRBV4-1 with TRBJ1-5; D gene unclear. V was cut by 0 bases and J by 4 bases, with 7 bases left in between. Per the germline V gene, CDR1 is MGHRA and CDR2 is YSYEKL. The CDR3 has 14 amino acids.

CDR3 amino acids: CASSQQGLGGYEQYF. In nucleotides, the CDR3 is TGCGCCAGCAGCCAGCAGGGACTAGGAGGCTACGAGCAGTACTTC. This chain connects TRBV4-1 to TRBJ2-7; TRBD2 matches 8 bases. Germline lookup yields CDR1 MGHRA and CDR2 YSYEKL. The CDR3 sequence is 15 residues long. V lost 3 bases and J lost 3; bases outside the gene matches: 7.

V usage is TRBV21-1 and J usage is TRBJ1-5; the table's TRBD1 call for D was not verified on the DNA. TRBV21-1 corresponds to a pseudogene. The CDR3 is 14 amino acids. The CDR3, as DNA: TGTGCCAGCAGCAAAAGACAGGGGCTTCAGCCCCAGCATTTT. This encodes CASSKRQGLQPQHF.

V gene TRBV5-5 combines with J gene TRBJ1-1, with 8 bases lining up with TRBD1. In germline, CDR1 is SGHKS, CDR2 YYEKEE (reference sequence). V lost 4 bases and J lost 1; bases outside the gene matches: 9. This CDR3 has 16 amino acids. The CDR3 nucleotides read TGTGCCAGCAGCCAGGGGACAGGTGGGAAGAACACTGAAGCTTTCTTT. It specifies CASSQGTGGKNTEAFF. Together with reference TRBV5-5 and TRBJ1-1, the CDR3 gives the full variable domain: DAGVTQSPTHLIKTRGQQVTLRCSPISGHKSVSWYQQVLGQGPQFIFQYYEKEERGRGNFPDRFSARQFPNYSSELNVNALLLGDSALYLCASSQGTGGKNTEAFFGQGTRLTVV.

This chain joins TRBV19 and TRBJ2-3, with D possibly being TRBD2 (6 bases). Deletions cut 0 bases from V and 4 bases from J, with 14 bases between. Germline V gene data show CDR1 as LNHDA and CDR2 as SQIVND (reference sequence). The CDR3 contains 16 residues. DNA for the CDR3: TGTGCCAGTAGTATAGATTGGTCGGGACTGGCAGATACGCAGTATTTT. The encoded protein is CASSIDWSGLADTQYF. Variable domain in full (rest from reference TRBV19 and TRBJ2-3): DGGITQSPKYLFRKEGQNVTLSCEQNLNHDAMYWYRQDPGQGLRLIYYSQIVNDFQKGDIAEGYSVSREKKESFPLTVTSAQKNPTAFYLCASSIDWSGLADTQYFGPGTRLTVL.

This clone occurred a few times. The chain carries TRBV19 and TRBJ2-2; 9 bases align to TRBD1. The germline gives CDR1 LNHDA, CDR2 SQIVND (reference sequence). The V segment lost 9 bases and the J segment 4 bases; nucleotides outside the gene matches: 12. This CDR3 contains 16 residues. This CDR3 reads CASRLQGAVGTGELFF. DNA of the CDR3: TGTGCCAGCCGACTACAGGGGGCAGTCGGCACCGGGGAGCTGTTTTTT.

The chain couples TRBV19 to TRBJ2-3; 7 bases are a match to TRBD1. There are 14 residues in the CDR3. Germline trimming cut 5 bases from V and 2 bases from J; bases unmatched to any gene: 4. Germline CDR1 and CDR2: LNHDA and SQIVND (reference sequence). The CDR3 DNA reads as TGTGCCAGTAGTCTGACAGGGACCACAGATACGCAGTATTTT. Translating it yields CASSLTGTTDTQYF.

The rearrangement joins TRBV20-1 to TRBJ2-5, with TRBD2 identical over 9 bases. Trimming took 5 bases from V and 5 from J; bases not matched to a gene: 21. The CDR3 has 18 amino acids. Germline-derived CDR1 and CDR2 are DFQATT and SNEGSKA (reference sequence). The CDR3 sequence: CSARAGRGSGRRTETQYF. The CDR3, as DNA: TGCAGTGCTCGTGCGGGGAGGGGGAGCGGGAGGAGGACGGAGACCCAGTACTTC.

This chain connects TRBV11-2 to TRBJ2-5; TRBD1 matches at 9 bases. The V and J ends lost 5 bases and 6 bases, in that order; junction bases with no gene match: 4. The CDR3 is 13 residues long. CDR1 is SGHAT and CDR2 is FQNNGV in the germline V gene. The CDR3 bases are TGTGCCAGCAGCCCGGACAGGGGCAAGACCCAGTACTTC. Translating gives CASSPDRGKTQYF.

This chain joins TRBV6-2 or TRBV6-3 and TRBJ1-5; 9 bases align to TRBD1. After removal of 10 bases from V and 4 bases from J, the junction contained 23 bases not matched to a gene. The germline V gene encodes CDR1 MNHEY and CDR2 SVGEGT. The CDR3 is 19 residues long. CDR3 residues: CATNYRTGELSLPNQPQHF. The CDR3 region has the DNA TGTGCCACCAATTATCGGACAGGGGAGCTGTCCCTGCCTAATCAGCCCCAGCATTTT.

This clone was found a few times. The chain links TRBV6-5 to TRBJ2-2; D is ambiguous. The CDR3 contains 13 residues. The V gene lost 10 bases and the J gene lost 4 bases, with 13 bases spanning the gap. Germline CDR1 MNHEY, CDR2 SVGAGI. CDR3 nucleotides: TGTGCCACTAGTATGCCGAGCACCGGGGAGCTGTTTTTT. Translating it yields CATSMPSTGELFF.

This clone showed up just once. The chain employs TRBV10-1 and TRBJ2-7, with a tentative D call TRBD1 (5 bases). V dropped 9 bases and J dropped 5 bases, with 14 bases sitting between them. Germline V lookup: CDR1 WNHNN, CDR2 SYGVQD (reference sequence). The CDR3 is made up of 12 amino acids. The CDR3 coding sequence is TGCGCCAGTCTGGACATTTCCCACGAGCAGTACTTC. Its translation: CASLDISHEQYF.

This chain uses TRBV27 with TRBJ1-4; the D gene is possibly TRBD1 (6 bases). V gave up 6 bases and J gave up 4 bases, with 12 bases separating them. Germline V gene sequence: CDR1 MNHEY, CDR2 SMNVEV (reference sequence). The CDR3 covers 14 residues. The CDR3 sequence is CASSLGHNNEKLFF. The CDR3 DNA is TGTGCCAGCAGCCTGGGACACAATAATGAAAAACTGTTTTTT.

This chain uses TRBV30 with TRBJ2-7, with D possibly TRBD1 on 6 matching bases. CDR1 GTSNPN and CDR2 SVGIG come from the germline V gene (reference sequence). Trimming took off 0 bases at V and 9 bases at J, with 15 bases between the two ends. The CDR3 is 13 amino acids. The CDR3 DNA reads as TGTGCCTGGAGTGTAGGGGGTTCGGTGCTGCAGTACGTC. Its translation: CAWSVGGSVLQYV.

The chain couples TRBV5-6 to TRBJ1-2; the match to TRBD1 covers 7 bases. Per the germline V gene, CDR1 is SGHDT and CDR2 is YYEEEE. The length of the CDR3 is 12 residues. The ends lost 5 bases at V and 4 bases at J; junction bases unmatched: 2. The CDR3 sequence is CASRRDSYGYTF. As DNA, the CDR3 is TGTGCCAGCAGAAGGGACAGCTATGGCTACACCTTC.

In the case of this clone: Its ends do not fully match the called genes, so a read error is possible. The CDR3 region has the DNA TGTGCCAGCAGTCACTCCGGGACAGGGCCCTACGAGCAGTACTTC. It specifies CASSHSGTGPYEQYF. V and J are TRBV6-5 and TRBJ2-7; 9 bases fit TRBD1. This CDR3 is built from 15 residues. From germline, CDR1 is MNHEY and CDR2 SVGAGI.

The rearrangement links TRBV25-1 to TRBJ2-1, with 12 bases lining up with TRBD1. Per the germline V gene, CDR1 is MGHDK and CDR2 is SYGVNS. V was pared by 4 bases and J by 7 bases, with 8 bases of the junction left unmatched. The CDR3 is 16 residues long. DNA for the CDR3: TGTGCCAGCAGTGCCACCGGGACAGGGGGCTTGAATGAGCAGTTCTTC. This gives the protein CASSATGTGGLNEQFF. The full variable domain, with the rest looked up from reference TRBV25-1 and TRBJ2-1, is EADIYQTPRYLVIGTGKKITLECSQTMGHDKMYWYQQDPGMELHLIHYSYGVNSTEKGDLSSESTVSRIRTEHFPLTLESARPSHTSQYLCASSATGTGGLNEQFFGPGTRLTVL.